This T cell receptor beta chain stems from a study of cytotoxic CD8 clonotypes in ibrutinib-treated CLL. Only in-frame clones appear in the TCRdb table, and some are missing; sequencing was by immunoSEQ multiplex PCR. This table holds more than 300,000 clones, roughly 79% found once. This clone was observed once. Germline CDR1 is SGHRS and CDR2 is YFSETQ. CDR3 size: 16 residues. V was pared by 3 bases and J by 4 bases, with 6 bases of the junction left unmatched. The gene calls are TRBV5-1 and TRBJ2-2; 10 positions match TRBD2. This TCR came from a human donor with chronic lymphocytic leukemia. This specimen consisted of PBMCs, obtained before ibrutinib treatment. CDR3 DNA sequence: TGCGCCAGCAGCTCCGTGCTAGCGGGAGCCACCGGGGAGCTGTTTTTT. Protein: CASSSVLAGATGELFF.